What follows describes a single TCR beta chain. What it binds is unknown. With V trimmed by 0 bases and J by 6 bases, 3 bases remained unmatched. In germline, CDR1 is SGDLS, CDR2 YYNGEE. This CDR3 spans 15 amino acids. With 60 Vbeta and 13 Jbeta primers, the PCR was carried out. Measured with immunoSEQ multiplex PCR; TCRdb has only the in-frame clones, and not every one. The data show 120,000 or so clones, about 78% seen once. The record originates from a study of cytomegalovirus exposure and HLA in healthy donors. General study findings and limits: A later look showed TCR association rates differing by HLA locus, highest for DRB1 and lowest for HLA-C.

Sequencing used PBMCs. The chain combines TRBV9 with TRBJ2-2, with 9 bases identical to TRBD1. This receptor was identified in a female donor in good health and CMV-seronegative. Here the CDR3 DNA reads TGTGCCAGCAGCGTAGGACAGGGGGGCGCCGGGGAGCTGTTTTTT. Translated, it gives CASSVGQGGAGELFF.